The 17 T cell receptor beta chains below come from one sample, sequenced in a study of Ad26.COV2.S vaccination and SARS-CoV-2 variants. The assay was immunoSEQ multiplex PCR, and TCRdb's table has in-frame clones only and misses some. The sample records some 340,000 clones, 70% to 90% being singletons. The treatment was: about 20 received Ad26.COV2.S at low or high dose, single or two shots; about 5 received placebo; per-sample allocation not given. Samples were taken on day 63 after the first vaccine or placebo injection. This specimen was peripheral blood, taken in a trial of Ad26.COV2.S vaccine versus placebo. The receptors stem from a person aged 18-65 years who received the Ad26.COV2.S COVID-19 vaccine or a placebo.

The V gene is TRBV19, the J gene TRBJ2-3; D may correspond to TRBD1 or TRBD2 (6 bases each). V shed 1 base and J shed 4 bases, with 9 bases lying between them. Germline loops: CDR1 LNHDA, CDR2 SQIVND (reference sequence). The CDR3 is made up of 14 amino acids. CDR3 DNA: TGTGCCAGTAGTATAGGGGGGGCCTCAGATACGCAGTATTTT. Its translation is CASSIGGASDTQYF.

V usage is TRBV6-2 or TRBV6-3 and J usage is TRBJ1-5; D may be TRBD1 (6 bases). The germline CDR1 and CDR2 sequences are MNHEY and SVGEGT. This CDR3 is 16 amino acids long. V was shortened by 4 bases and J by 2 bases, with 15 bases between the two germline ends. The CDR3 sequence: CASSSYRVLGNQPQHF. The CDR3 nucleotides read TGTGCCAGCAGTTCATACAGGGTGTTGGGCAATCAGCCCCAGCATTTT.

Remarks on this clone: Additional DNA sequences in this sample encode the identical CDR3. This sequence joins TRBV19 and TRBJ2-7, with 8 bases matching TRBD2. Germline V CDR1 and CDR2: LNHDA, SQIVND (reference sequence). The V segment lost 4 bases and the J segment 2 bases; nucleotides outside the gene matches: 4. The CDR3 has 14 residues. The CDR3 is CASSTSGSPYEQYF. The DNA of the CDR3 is TGTGCCAGTAGTACCAGCGGGAGTCCCTACGAGCAGTACTTC.

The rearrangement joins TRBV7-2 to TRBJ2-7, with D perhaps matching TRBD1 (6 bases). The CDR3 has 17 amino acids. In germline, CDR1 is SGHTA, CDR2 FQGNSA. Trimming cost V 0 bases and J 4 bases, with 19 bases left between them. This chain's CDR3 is CASSLAFSMDSTYEQYF. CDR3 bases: TGTGCCAGCAGCTTAGCGTTTTCCATGGACAGCACTTACGAGCAGTACTTC.

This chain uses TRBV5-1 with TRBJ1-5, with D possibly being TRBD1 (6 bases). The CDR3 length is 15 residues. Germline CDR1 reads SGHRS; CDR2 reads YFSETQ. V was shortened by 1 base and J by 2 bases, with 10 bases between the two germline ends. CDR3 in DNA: TGCGCCAGCAGCTTGATTTCAGGGGGCAATCAGCCCCAGCATTTT. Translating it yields CASSLISGGNQPQHF. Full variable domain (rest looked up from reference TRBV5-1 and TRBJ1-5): KAGVTQTPRYLIKTRGQQVTLSCSPISGHRSVSWYQQTPGQGLQFLFEYFSETQRNKGNFPGRFSGRQFSNSRSEMNVSTLELGDSALYLCASSLISGGNQPQHFGDGTRLSIL.

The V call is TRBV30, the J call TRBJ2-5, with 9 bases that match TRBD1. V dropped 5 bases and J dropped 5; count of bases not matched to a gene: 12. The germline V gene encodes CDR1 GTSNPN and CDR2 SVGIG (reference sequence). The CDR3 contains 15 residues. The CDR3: CAWGGTGGSKETQYF. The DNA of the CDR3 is TGTGCCTGGGGGGGTACAGGGGGCAGTAAGGAGACCCAGTACTTC.

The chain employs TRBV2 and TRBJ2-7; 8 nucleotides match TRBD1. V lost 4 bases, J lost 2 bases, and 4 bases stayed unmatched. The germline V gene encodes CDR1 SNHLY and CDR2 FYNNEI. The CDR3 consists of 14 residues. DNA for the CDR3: TGTGCCAGCAGTGGGATGGGACAGGCCTACGAGCAGTACTTC. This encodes CASSGMGQAYEQYF.

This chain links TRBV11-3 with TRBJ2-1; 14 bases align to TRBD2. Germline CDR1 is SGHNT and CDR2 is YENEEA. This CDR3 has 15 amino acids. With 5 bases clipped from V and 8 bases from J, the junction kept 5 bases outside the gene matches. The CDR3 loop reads CASSPRLAGGHEQFF. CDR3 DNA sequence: TGTGCCAGCAGCCCAAGACTAGCGGGGGGGCATGAGCAGTTCTTC.

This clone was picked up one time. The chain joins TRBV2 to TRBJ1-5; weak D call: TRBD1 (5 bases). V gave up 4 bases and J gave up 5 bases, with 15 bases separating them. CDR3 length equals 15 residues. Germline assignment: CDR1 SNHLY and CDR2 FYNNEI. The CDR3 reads CASSAPGFSHQPQHF. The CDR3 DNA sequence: TGTGCCAGCAGTGCGCCAGGGTTCAGTCATCAGCCCCAGCATTTT.

This CDR3 reads CAWSRTDIYGYTF. CDR3 nucleotide sequence: TGTGCCTGGAGTCGGACAGATATCTATGGCTACACCTTC. V and J are TRBV30 and TRBJ1-2; a weak D match, TRBD1 (6 bases). This CDR3 is 13 amino acids long. Trimming stripped 2 bases from V and 4 bases from J, with 11 bases between. Germline values: CDR1 GTSNPN, CDR2 SVGIG (reference sequence).

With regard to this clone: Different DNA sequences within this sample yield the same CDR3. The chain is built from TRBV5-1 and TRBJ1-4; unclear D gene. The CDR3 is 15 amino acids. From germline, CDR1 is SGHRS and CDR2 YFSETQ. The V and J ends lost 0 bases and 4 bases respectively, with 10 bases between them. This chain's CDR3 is CASSLGAGYNEKLFF. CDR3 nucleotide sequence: TGCGCCAGCAGCTTGGGGGCTGGGTATAATGAAAAACTGTTTTTT.

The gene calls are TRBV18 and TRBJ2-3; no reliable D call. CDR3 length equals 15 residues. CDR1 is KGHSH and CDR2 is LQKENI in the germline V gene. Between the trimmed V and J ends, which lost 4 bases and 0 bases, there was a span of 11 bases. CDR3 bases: TGTGCCAGCTCACGACGTGCACCCAGCACAGATACGCAGTATTTT. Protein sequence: CASSRRAPSTDTQYF.

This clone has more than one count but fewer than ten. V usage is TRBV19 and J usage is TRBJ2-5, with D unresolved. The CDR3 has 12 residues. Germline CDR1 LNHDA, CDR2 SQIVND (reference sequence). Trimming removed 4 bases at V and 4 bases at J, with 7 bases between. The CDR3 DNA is TGTGCCAGTAGTAGGTTGGGAGAGACCCAGTACTTC. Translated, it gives CASSRLGETQYF.

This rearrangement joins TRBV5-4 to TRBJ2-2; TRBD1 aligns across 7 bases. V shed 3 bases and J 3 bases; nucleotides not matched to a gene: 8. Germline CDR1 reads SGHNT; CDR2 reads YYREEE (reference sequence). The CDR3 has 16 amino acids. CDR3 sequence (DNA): TGTGCCAGCAGCTCAGGGGGACAGTTATACACCGGGGAGCTGTTTTTT. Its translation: CASSSGGQLYTGELFF. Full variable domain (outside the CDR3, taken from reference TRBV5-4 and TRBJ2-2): ETGVTQSPTHLIKTRGQQVTLRCSSQSGHNTVSWYQQALGQGPQFIFQYYREEENGRGNFPPRFSGLQFPNYSSELNVNALELDDSALYLCASSSGGQLYTGELFFGEGSRLTVL.

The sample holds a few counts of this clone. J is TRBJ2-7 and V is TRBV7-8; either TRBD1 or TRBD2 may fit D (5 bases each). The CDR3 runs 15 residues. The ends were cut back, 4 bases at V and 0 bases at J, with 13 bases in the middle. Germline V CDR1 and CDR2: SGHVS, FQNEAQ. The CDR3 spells CASSSHQGPSYEQYF. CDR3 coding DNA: TGTGCCAGCAGCTCCCACCAGGGACCCTCCTACGAGCAGTACTTC.

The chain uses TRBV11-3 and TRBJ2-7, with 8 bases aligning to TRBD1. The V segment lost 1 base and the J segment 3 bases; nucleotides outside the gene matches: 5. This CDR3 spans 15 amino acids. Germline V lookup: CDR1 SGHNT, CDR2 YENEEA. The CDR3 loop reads CASSLGAGGNYEQYF. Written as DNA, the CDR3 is TGTGCCAGCAGCTTAGGGGCAGGGGGCAACTACGAGCAGTACTTC.

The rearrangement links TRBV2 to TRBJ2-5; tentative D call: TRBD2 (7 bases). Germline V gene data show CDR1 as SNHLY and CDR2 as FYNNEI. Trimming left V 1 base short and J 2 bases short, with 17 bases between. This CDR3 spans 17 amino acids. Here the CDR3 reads CASSEEAVGGGQETQYF. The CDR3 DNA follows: TGTGCCAGCAGTGAAGAAGCTGTAGGGGGGGGACAAGAGACCCAGTACTTC.